What follows are 19 T cell receptor beta chains derived from one specimen sequenced in a study of shared clonotypes between healthy human individuals. The table came from immunoSEQ multiplex PCR; TCRdb's copy has only in-frame clones and leaves some out. Of some 2.3 million clones in the sample, 80% to 95% are singletons; the top ten hold 0.35% to 0.45%. Sequencing input: naive CD4+ T cells from PBMCs. Subset indicated: CD45RA+ positively selected. All receptors come from a man between 18 and 35 years old in good health. Some clones in this sample may be carry-over from other donors' samples.

V gene TRBV18 combines with J gene TRBJ2-7; 13 bases align to TRBD2. This CDR3 is 17 amino acids long. The V gene's germline CDR1 is KGHSH and CDR2 LQKENI. V lost 3 bases and J lost 6; bases outside the gene matches: 11. The CDR3 spells CASSPLLGLAGVGEQYF. The CDR3 DNA reads as TGTGCCAGCTCACCCTTGCTAGGACTAGCGGGAGTAGGCGAGCAGTACTTC. Full variable domain (remainder filled in from reference TRBV18 and TRBJ2-7): NAGVMQNPRHLVRRRGQEARLRCSPMKGHSHVYWYRQLPEEGLKFMVYLQKENIIDESGMPKERFSAEFPKEGPSILRIQQVVRGDSAAYFCASSPLLGLAGVGEQYFGPGTRLTVT.

The CDR3 here is CASRTRDGDTYEQYF. CDR3 nucleotides: TGTGCCAGTAGAACCCGGGACGGAGATACCTACGAGCAGTACTTC. V usage is TRBV19 and J usage is TRBJ2-7; tentatively, D is TRBD1 or TRBD2 (5 bases each). CDR3 size: 15 residues. CDR1 and CDR2 from the germline V gene are LNHDA and SQIVND (reference sequence). Trimming removed 6 bases at V and 2 bases at J, with 17 bases between.

The rearrangement links TRBV9 to TRBJ2-2; 11 nucleotides match TRBD2. Germline V lookup: CDR1 SGDLS, CDR2 YYNGEE. V lost 3 bases and J lost 4; bases outside the gene matches: 5. The CDR3 spans 16 residues. CDR3 nucleotides: TGTGCCAGCAGCGCCCAGGGACTAGCGGTCACCGGGGAGCTGTTTTTT. This codes for CASSAQGLAVTGELFF. Complete variable domain (other parts from reference TRBV9 and TRBJ2-2): DSGVTQTPKHLITATGQRVTLRCSPRSGDLSVYWYQQSLDQGLQFLIQYYNGEERAKGNILERFSAQQFPDLHSELNLSSLELGDSALYFCASSAQGLAVTGELFFGEGSRLTVL.

The chain links TRBV19 to TRBJ2-3; possible D gene TRBD2, 6 bases. Germline-derived CDR1 and CDR2 are LNHDA and SQIVND (reference sequence). With 1 base removed from V and 2 bases from J, the gap between germline ends came to 10 bases. CDR3 size: 15 residues. The CDR3 bases are TGTGCCAGTAGTATAGCGGGAGTCCTCACAGATACGCAGTATTTT. Its translation: CASSIAGVLTDTQYF.

With respect to this clone: This sample also contains other DNA sequences that code for the same CDR3. The gene calls are TRBV28 and TRBJ1-1, with D maybe TRBD1 (6 bases). V lost 8 bases and J 5 bases, leaving 12 bases between the germline ends. The CDR3 sequence is 12 residues long. Looked up from germline, CDR1 is MDHEN and CDR2 is SYDVKM. This chain's CDR3 is CASGPRGTEAFF. Written as DNA, the CDR3 is TGTGCCAGCGGACCAAGGGGGACTGAAGCTTTCTTT.

The CDR3 sequence: CASSFTGSANEKLFF. DNA of the CDR3: TGTGCCAGCAGTTTCACAGGGTCGGCTAATGAAAAACTGTTTTTT. This chain connects TRBV28 to TRBJ1-4, with a tentative D call TRBD1 (6 bases). This CDR3 region has 15 residues. Germline V CDR1 and CDR2: MDHEN, SYDVKM. Trimming removed 3 bases from V and 3 bases from J, with 11 bases in between.

This chain links TRBV5-1 with TRBJ2-2; D call uncertain. Germline V gene lookup returns CDR1 SGHRS and CDR2 YFSETQ. This CDR3 spans 16 amino acids. With 4 bases removed from V and 5 bases from J, the gap between germline ends came to 18 bases. Here the CDR3 reads CASSPPVGLGTGELFF. The CDR3 DNA follows: TGCGCCAGCAGCCCGCCTGTTGGCCTCGGTACCGGGGAGCTGTTTTTT.

This chain uses TRBV5-1 with TRBJ1-1; tentative D call: TRBD1 (5 bases). This CDR3 spans 16 amino acids. Germline V gives CDR1 SGHRS, CDR2 YFSETQ. V lost 0 bases to trimming and J lost 2 bases, with 14 bases between them. CDR3 bases: TGCGCCAGCAGCTTGGTCTCGGACACTTCAAACACTGAAGCTTTCTTT. It encodes CASSLVSDTSNTEAFF.

The rearrangement links TRBV18 to TRBJ2-2; D gene unclear. CDR1 and CDR2 from the germline V gene are KGHSH and LQKENI. The CDR3 covers 15 residues. V shed 5 bases and J shed 1 base, with 11 bases lying between them. The CDR3 loop is CASSELRQNTGELFF. CDR3 DNA: TGTGCCAGCTCAGAGCTTCGACAGAACACCGGGGAGCTGTTTTTT.

Turning to this clone: Other DNA sequences in this sample translate to the same CDR3. This chain connects TRBV18 to TRBJ1-5; D gene uncertain. There are 13 residues in the CDR3. The germline gives CDR1 KGHSH, CDR2 LQKENI. The germline V and J ends were trimmed by 2 bases and 2 bases, with 4 bases remaining between them. The CDR3 DNA follows: TGTGCCAGCTCACCAAGTGGCAATCAGCCCCAGCATTTT. Translation: CASSPSGNQPQHF.

The chain combines TRBV7-3 with TRBJ1-1; 9 positions match TRBD1. CDR1 SGHTA and CDR2 FQGTGA come from the germline V gene. Losses at the gene ends were 2 bases for V and 14 bases for J; bases not matched to a gene: 15. The CDR3 extends over 15 amino acids. The CDR3 reads CASSLGRPGQGEYFF. For the CDR3, the DNA is TGTGCCAGCAGCTTAGGCCGCCCGGGACAGGGAGAATACTTCTTT.

The chain links TRBV6-5 to TRBJ2-5, with D unresolved. The V and J ends lost 5 bases and 4 bases respectively, with 8 bases between them. In germline, CDR1 is MNHEY, CDR2 SVGAGI. The CDR3 covers 12 residues. The CDR3 is CASSGRTETQYF. The DNA for the CDR3 is TGTGCCAGCAGTGGTAGGACAGAGACCCAGTACTTC.

V and J are TRBV6-5 and TRBJ2-7; 7 positions agree with TRBD2. J was trimmed by 1 base and V by 8 bases; bases with no gene match: 5. This CDR3 comprises 13 residues. The germline V gene encodes CDR1 MNHEY and CDR2 SVGAGI. The CDR3 loop is CASYPSGSYEQYF. The CDR3 bases are TGTGCCAGCTACCCTAGCGGATCCTACGAGCAGTACTTC.

The rearrangement uses TRBV25-1 and TRBJ2-5; possible D gene TRBD1, 6 bases. Germline values: CDR1 MGHDK, CDR2 SYGVNS. Trimming left V 7 bases short and J 1 base short, with 10 bases between. This CDR3 has 13 residues. CDR3 sequence (DNA): TGTGCCAGCACCGACAGGTTCCAAGAGACCCAGTACTTC. Translating gives CASTDRFQETQYF. Full variable domain (remainder filled in from reference TRBV25-1 and TRBJ2-5): EADIYQTPRYLVIGTGKKITLECSQTMGHDKMYWYQQDPGMELHLIHYSYGVNSTEKGDLSSESTVSRIRTEHFPLTLESARPSHTSQYLCASTDRFQETQYFGPGTRLLVL.

This chain links TRBV4-1 with TRBJ2-1, with 16 bases matching TRBD2. Germline CDR1 reads MGHRA; CDR2 reads YSYEKL. V trimming: 6 bases; J trimming: 8 bases; junction bases outside the gene matches: 19. The CDR3 covers 20 residues. The CDR3 DNA reads as TGCGCCAGCAGAGGGACTAGCGGGAGGGCCCTCCCCATGGGTCGCGATGAGCAGTTCTTC. Translation: CASRGTSGRALPMGRDEQFF.

V gene TRBV2 combines with J gene TRBJ2-1; 8 nucleotides line up with TRBD1. Germline V CDR1 and CDR2: SNHLY, FYNNEI. The trim removed 6 bases at V and 6 bases at J, leaving 4 bases unmatched. The CDR3 extends over 13 amino acids. The CDR3 loop reads CASSSGGSNEQFF. The DNA for the CDR3 is TGTGCCAGCAGCTCAGGGGGCTCCAATGAGCAGTTCTTC.

The V and J genes are TRBV18 and TRBJ2-1; D unresolved. The CDR3 runs to 13 residues. The germline V gene encodes CDR1 KGHSH and CDR2 LQKENI. Deletions cut 1 base from V and 7 bases from J, with 8 bases between. CDR3 amino acids: CASSPRADNEQFF. DNA of the CDR3: TGTGCCAGCTCACCACGGGCAGATAATGAGCAGTTCTTC.

Note on this clone: The same CDR3 is also encoded by other DNA sequences in this sample. The chain uses TRBV5-4 and TRBJ2-3; D unresolved. The CDR3 is made up of 14 amino acids. V shed 0 bases and J shed 1 base, with 6 bases lying between them. Germline CDR1 and CDR2: SGHNT and YYREEE (reference sequence). CDR3 bases: TGTGCCAGCAGCTTGGCCAGCGGCACAGATACGCAGTATTTT. Translated: CASSLASGTDTQYF. The variable domain in full, with the rest retrieved from reference TRBV5-4 and TRBJ2-3, is ETGVTQSPTHLIKTRGQQVTLRCSSQSGHNTVSWYQQALGQGPQFIFQYYREEENGRGNFPPRFSGLQFPNYSSELNVNALELDDSALYLCASSLASGTDTQYFGPGTRLTVL.

In DNA form, the CDR3 reads TGTGCCAGCAGCCAAGTAGGAGGGTTCGGCTCTGGAAACACCATATATTTT. As protein: CASSQVGGFGSGNTIYF. This chain uses TRBV14 with TRBJ1-3; D gene uncertain. The length of the CDR3 is 17 residues. Germline V lookup: CDR1 SGHDN, CDR2 FVKESK. The V end was cut by 1 base, the J end by 0 bases, with 13 bases between.